Given below is one T cell receptor (beta chain) in context. Sequencing was performed with immunoSEQ multiplex PCR; in TCRdb, only in-frame clones are kept and a portion is missing. The sample lists approximately 13,000 clones, 75% to 90% occurring once. This specimen belongs to a study of technical replicates of blood from a few donors. Looked up from germline, CDR1 is SGHTA and CDR2 is FQGTGA. V lost 5 bases to trimming and J lost 3 bases; unmatched junction nucleotides: 3. The CDR3 is made up of 15 amino acids. This rearrangement joins TRBV7-3 to TRBJ2-1, with 11 positions matching TRBD2. This TCR came from a human donor in good health. The sequencing sample was made of PBMCs. The CDR3 here is CASSTGTSGYNEQFF. In DNA form, the CDR3 reads TGTGCCAGCAGCACCGGGACTAGCGGCTACAATGAGCAGTTCTTC. The entire variable domain, with the rest obtained from reference TRBV7-3 and TRBJ2-1, is as follows: GAGVSQTPSNKVTEKGKYVELRCDPISGHTALYWYRQSLGQGPEFLIYFQGTGAADDSGLPNDRFFAVRPEGSVSTLKIQRTERGDSAVYLCASSTGTSGYNEQFFGPGTRLTVL.